The T cell receptor beta chain described here comes from a study of human T cells and chemical hapten exposure (dated by TCRdb to about 2021). Describing the broader study: For sensitization, 2% DPC in acetone was applied to a roughly 2 cm by roughly 2 cm area of upper inner arm skin. Patients additionally received weekly therapeutic DPC doses to the scalp throughout the approximately 25-week study period. Patch testing on the upper back used Finn chambers containing 0.01% DPC, with scoring done after 6 days according to International Contact Dermatitis Research Group standards. The patient cohort, mostly female, included alopecia areata with under or over 50% scalp involvement, alopecia totalis and alopecia universalis. Libraries were pooled for sequencing, and variation in per-sample TCR yields was attributed mainly to small differences in library volumes within the pool. This study followed changes in the peripheral blood TCR repertoire in vivo during primary and secondary sensitization of alopecia patients to the hapten diphenylcyclopropenone (DPC). Blood was sampled from patients pre-sensitization (week 0) and at 2, 6 and about 24 weeks after DPC sensitization. Twenty-nine alopecia patients gave blood for TCR sequencing at one to four time points (pre-sensitization, 2, 6 and 24 weeks). What the study reported, not specific to this receptor: After repeated subsampling, the strength of the expansion versus patch-test correlation and the threshold at which it became significant changed. Expanded TCRs formed significantly more large CDR3 similarity clusters than pre-sensitization or healthy control sets, consistent with antigen-driven responses. A positive correlation was found between the number of PT1 expanded TCRs and patch test score, with significance reached at thresholds 8, 16 and 32 but not 4. The number of TCRs above 1 in 1000 frequency did not change with DPC sensitization; there was no evidence of global repertoire structure alterations. All patients had alopecia, a presumed autoimmune disease, so their immune response might differ from that of healthy individuals.

The sample's time point label, decoded: patch test 1, 2 weeks after DPC sensitization. The treatment or condition label of this sample denotes: therapeutic diphenylcyclopropenone sensitization with weekly scalp DPC. Blood at each patch-test visit was drawn before the patch test was applied. Eligible patients were aged 18 to 70, diagnosed with alopecia, deemed suitable for DPC therapy, and excluded if pregnant. Unfractionated whole blood was collected in Tempus Blood RNA tubes, and total RNA was extracted from that blood. Libraries were made using RACE. This sample was sequenced with a NextSeq 500. During library preparation, unique molecular identifiers were attached to individual cDNA molecules so that TCRs could be counted in a quantitative, reproducible way. Both TCR alpha and TCR beta chains were sequenced from each blood RNA sample. As for the original processing: Samples had a median of about 96,000 TCRs, with a range from about 23,224 to 690,600. V, J and CDR3 annotation of the TCR reads was performed with the Decombinator software suite. For the PS versus PT1 abundance plots, all samples were subsampled to the same number of TCRs (28,000). Expanded TCRs were defined as absent before sensitization and observed at least eight times at the 2-week time point. The public reads were quality trimmed at Q25 with fastp and then assembled into clones with MiXCR by TCRdb, keeping productive beta chains. Each entry merges the rows of one CDR3 protein and shows their most common DNA and genes. The V and J calls were not made by the authors but by TCRdb's processing. The sample profile shows around 150,000 distinct CDR3 sequences; roughly 15% of them were found once. The ten biggest clones cover 1.5% to 2% of the sample.

A note on this clonotype: What this receptor recognizes is not known. Base qualities are not at hand, and no much larger clone is one base apart.

The junction shows trimming of 0 bases on V and 7 bases on J, plus 16 bases between the germline ends. CDR3 length: 16 amino acids, cysteine to phenylalanine. The read is trimmed to its CDR3 DNA, 48 bases read in frame from base 1. The CDR1 and CDR2 encoded by the germline V gene are KGHSH and LQKENI. This clonotype was obtained from a woman in her twenties or thirties with alopecia areata. Some clones in this sample may be carry-over from other donors' samples. This chain is built from TRBV18 and TRBJ2-1; the D gene is perhaps TRBD2, from 6 matching bases. The sequencing used whole blood, collected in connection with sensitization to the hapten diphenylcyclopropenone (DPC). This receptor carries the CDR3 CASSPPSTSYGNEQFF. The DNA reads TGTGCCAGCTCACCACCGTCGACTAGTTACGGAAATGAGCAGTTCTTC.